The 4 T cell receptor beta chains below come from one sample, sequenced in a study of blood T cell repertoires in COVID-19. Measured with immunoSEQ multiplex PCR; TCRdb has only the in-frame clones, and not every one. In the table there are about 210,000 clones, around four fifths of which are singletons. Specimen: peripheral blood. These receptors all come from a man aged 50-59 years with active or convalescent COVID-19.

The chain couples TRBV4-1 to TRBJ1-6, with D unresolved. V lost 0 bases to trimming and J lost 5 bases, with 17 bases between them. CDR3 length equals 18 residues. Germline V gives CDR1 MGHRA, CDR2 YSYEKL. In DNA form, the CDR3 reads TGCGCCAGCAGCCAAGAAGAAGGTGGGCGTCGAAATAATTCACCCCTCCACTTT. Translated, it gives CASSQEEGGRRNNSPLHF.

CDR3 coding DNA: TGTGCCAGCAGCCAAGGACAGAACACCGGGGAGCTGTTTTTT. Encoded protein: CASSQGQNTGELFF. The rearrangement joins TRBV3-1 (or the pseudogene TRBV3-2) to TRBJ2-2; D uncertain. The CDR3 is 14 amino acids. V was clipped by 1 base and J by 1 base, with 4 bases between them. Per germline, CDR1 LGHDT and CDR2 YNNKEL (reference sequence).

The rearrangement links TRBV6-4 to TRBJ2-2; D gene uncertain. Trimming shortened V by 6 bases and J by 4 bases, and 9 bases separated the two germline ends. The CDR3 is 13 residues long. CDR1 and CDR2 from the germline V gene are MRHNA and SNTAGT. The CDR3 here is CASSPSFTGELFF. CDR3 bases: TGTGCCAGCAGCCCCTCCTTCACCGGGGAGCTGTTTTTT.

The CDR3 spells CASSAQPLSSYNEQFF. CDR3 DNA: TGTGCCAGCAGTGCCCAACCACTTAGCTCCTACAATGAGCAGTTCTTC. The chain couples TRBV6-1 to TRBJ2-1; D remains unclear. The V and J ends lost 4 bases and 0 bases respectively, with 13 bases between them. There are 16 residues in the CDR3. Germline V gene data show CDR1 as MNHNS and CDR2 as SASEGT.